This T cell receptor (beta chain) comes out of a study of naive and memory T cell subsets (TCRdb year 2017). Broadly, across the study: The figure summarizing these samples reported 10 blood donors, 7 tuberculin skin test biopsies and 3 saline control biopsies. PCR2 was typically run as a SYBR Green qPCR and stopped at a set threshold, although low-input samples could use end-point PCR of 5 to 6 cycles instead.

The method was 5' RACE. The ligated cDNA was amplified by four rounds of PCR, in which nested alpha and beta constant region primers were used together with the SP2 primer. For the blood and skin samples, reverse transcription of TCR RNA was done with SuperScript IV along with alpha and beta constant region primers. An oligonucleotide carrying the Illumina SP2 primer and a UMI was ligated to the 3' end of the cDNA by means of T4 RNA ligase 1. To prevent hairpin formation, the 12-nucleotide UMI was made up of two random hexamers with an eight-base spacer between them. From the second PCR onward, TCR alpha and beta chain libraries were processed separately, and dual indexing was applied for multiplexing. After pooling, the indexed libraries were analyzed by capillary electrophoresis and sequenced on either an Illumina MiSeq or NextSeq. PhiX DNA at roughly 4.5-8% was spiked into libraries to increase base diversity and improve cluster recognition. Per the authors' processing: Demultiplexor pulled UMIs out of read 2, joined the UMIs with the TCR sequence from read 1, and separated reads according to sample indices. Decombinator identified V and J genes and V-J junctions, assigning each TCR a five-part identifier including V and J deletions. Collapsinator relied on UMIs to correct both sequencing errors and PCR amplification heterogeneity, producing a UMI-based abundance for each TCR. CDR3Translator converted identifiers to nucleotide sequence, translated to amino acids, and extracted CDR3 regions using terminal motifs. Error-corrected counts of alpha and beta TCRs from blood and skin were compared after being normalized to the amount of input RNA. The public reads were run again by TCRdb, first through fastp at Q25 and then through MiXCR, and only productive beta chains were kept. Records with the same CDR3 protein are collapsed into one entry carrying the most frequent genes and DNA. TCRdb, not the original authors, processed these V and J calls. The sample records over 50,000 distinct CDR3 sequences, about 8.3% of which are singletons. The top ten hold 9.8% of the sample.

The study reported a robust and sensitive protocol to amplify, sequence and analyze TCRs, based on 3' ligation of a UMI-containing oligonucleotide to TCR cDNA. For whole blood analysis, 2.5 ml of peripheral blood was collected from healthy adult volunteers into Tempus tubes, and RNA was extracted following the manufacturer's instructions. Total RNA was used without cell sorting and was treated with RQ1 DNase before reverse transcription, with a target input of about 1 to 1000 ng. Libraries were prepared from skin biopsies and whole blood to test how robust the pipeline was in samples where T cells are a minority population. A note on this clonotype: Its recognized antigen is unknown. No base quality information exists; no much larger clone differs at one position.

The full study reports these points: The potential sensitivity of the RNA-based method to TCR transcript changes with T cell activation and differentiation was acknowledged.

There are 12 amino acids in the CDR3, from cysteine to phenylalanine inclusive. Just CDR3 DNA is preserved here, 36 bases in frame from base 1. V is reduced by 7 bases and J by 8 bases, leaving a spacing of 14 bases between them. The germline V gene specifies SGHTA as CDR1 and FQGTGA as CDR2. The chain joins TRBV7-3 to TRBJ1-1, with the D gene too uncertain to name. The receptor was isolated from a female donor in good health. Here is the DNA: TGTGCCAGCACCCTACCCCCGGGGGAAGCTTTCTTT. It translates to CASTLPPGEAFF.